This T cell receptor beta chain was obtained from a study of tumor-infiltrating lymphocytes in primary liver carcinoma. Study information: Every sample contained roughly 3.65 to 7.5 million productive TCRbeta reads, and these numbers were similar from one tissue type to another.

Making TCR beta cDNA involved approximately 480 ng total RNA and a constant-region primer. Investigators got TCR beta libraries out of three nested multiplex PCR rounds, done with slightly modified ARM-PCR. In the first two PCR rounds, TRBV1-TRBV30 forward primers were paired with a C-beta reverse primer, and each round lasted roughly 9 cycles. Via MiXCR, TCRdb re-called the multiplex PCR reads, giving one row per CDR3 protein. This sample has tens of thousands of distinct CDR3 sequences, with 60% to 85% found just once. DNA and RNA were both co-extracted from approximately 20-30 mg of bulk tissue that had not been sorted. Patients diagnosed with primary liver carcinoma received treatment through surgical resection. Germline V gives CDR1 MNHEY, CDR2 SVGAGI. The CDR3 covers 13 residues. Turning to this clonotype: The junction differs from germline at one of its ends, possibly a read error.

The V gene is TRBV6-5, the J gene TRBJ2-7; weak D call: TRBD2 (7 bases). The clonotype comes from a man aged 40-49 years with primary liver carcinoma and hepatitis B virus infection. The sequencing sample was made of liver tumor tissue from sampling region 3. Subset of the sample: tumor region T3, left-lateral pole. As DNA, the CDR3 is TGTGCCAGCAGTTACGGGGGGGCGCGTGAGCAGCAATTC. Translated: CASSYGGAREQQF.